These 3 T cell receptor beta chains originate from one sample sequenced in a study of PD-1 blockade in mismatch repair-deficient tumors (dated by TCRdb to 2016 to 2017). The protocol used for the library was the immunoSEQ multiplex PCR assay. TCRdb carries this immuneACCESS record with in-frame sequences only. Its versions omit some clonotypes, under half of them owing to an unresolved V gene in the studies checked, with the rest unexplained. The sample table lists under 50,000 clones, around four fifths of them with a count of one. The ten most abundant clones make up around 0.99% of the sample. The starting material was PBMCs, obtained approximately 9 months after starting pembrolizumab. These receptor sequences come from an adult with mismatch repair-deficient cancer.

The chain uses TRBV28 and TRBJ1-1, with D uncertain. The length of the CDR3 is 15 residues. Germline V gives CDR1 MDHEN, CDR2 SYDVKM. V was pared by 7 bases and J by 1 base, with 16 bases between. The CDR3 is CASTSPRRANTEAFF. CDR3 coding DNA: TGTGCCAGCACTTCCCCGAGGAGGGCGAACACTGAAGCTTTCTTT.

The chain links TRBV6-5 to TRBJ1-4, with D maybe TRBD1 (5 bases). CDR1 MNHEY and CDR2 SVGAGI come from the germline V gene. The CDR3 extends over 12 amino acids. V was clipped by 6 bases and J by 10 bases, with 12 bases between them. The CDR3 DNA sequence: TGTGCCAGCAGGCTCCAGGGAGGAAAACTGTTTTTT. Translated: CASRLQGGKLFF.

J is TRBJ2-7 and V is TRBV27; D might be TRBD1 (6 bases). The CDR3 totals 15 residues. The V gene's germline CDR1 is MNHEY and CDR2 SMNVEV (reference sequence). Trimming pared 2 bases from V and 2 bases from J, leaving 13 bases between. This CDR3 is CASSLRTGLPYEQYF. The CDR3, as DNA: TGTGCCAGCAGTTTACGAACAGGGTTACCCTACGAGCAGTACTTC.